Below, 26 T cell receptor beta chains from the same sample are listed, as sequenced in a study of blood T cell repertoires in COVID-19. Generated by immunoSEQ multiplex PCR, the TCRdb table keeps only in-frame clones and is missing some. The top ten clones hold roughly a third of a sample with tens of thousands of clones, roughly 83% of them seen once. The sample consisted of peripheral blood. The receptors derive from a woman older than 75 with active or convalescent COVID-19.

This clone was counted a few times. V usage is TRBV7-2 and J usage is TRBJ2-7; no firm D call. V shed 4 bases and J shed 6 bases, with 7 bases lying between them. This CDR3 spans 11 amino acids. Germline loops: CDR1 SGHTA, CDR2 FQGNSA. The CDR3 loop reads CASSSHTEQYF. The DNA of the CDR3 is TGTGCCAGCAGCTCCCACACCGAGCAGTACTTC.

The chain uses TRBV15 and TRBJ1-5; tentatively, D is TRBD1 (5 bases). Germline CDR1 reads LNHNV; CDR2 reads YYDKDF (reference sequence). V gave up 0 bases and J gave up 4 bases, with 13 bases separating them. The CDR3 has 16 amino acids. CDR3 region: CATSRDSLQANQPQHF. DNA for the CDR3: TGTGCCACCAGCAGAGATTCCCTACAGGCAAATCAGCCCCAGCATTTT.

V is TRBV6-1 and J is TRBJ2-3; D unclear. The CDR3 loop spans 13 amino acids. Between the trimmed V and J ends, which lost 1 base and 10 bases, there was a span of 12 bases. CDR1 and CDR2 (germline): MNHNS, SASEGT. CDR3 bases: TGTGCCAGCAGTGAAGTCCGAGTTTTGGCGCAGTATTTT. It codes for CASSEVRVLAQYF.

The chain employs TRBV7-3 and TRBJ2-7, with 8 bases matching TRBD1. J was trimmed by 2 bases and V by 5 bases; bases with no gene match: 5. The CDR3 extends over 14 amino acids. Germline CDR1 reads SGHTA; CDR2 reads FQGTGA. The CDR3 sequence is CASSKDRGAYEQYF. The CDR3 DNA is TGTGCCAGCAGCAAAGACAGGGGAGCCTACGAGCAGTACTTC. Complete variable domain (other parts from reference TRBV7-3 and TRBJ2-7): GAGVSQTPSNKVTEKGKYVELRCDPISGHTALYWYRQSLGQGPEFLIYFQGTGAADDSGLPNDRFFAVRPEGSVSTLKIQRTERGDSAVYLCASSKDRGAYEQYFGPGTRLTVT.

This chain connects TRBV28 to TRBJ1-2; the match to TRBD1 covers 7 bases. The CDR3 has 15 residues. Germline CDR1 MDHEN, CDR2 SYDVKM. The J segment lost 2 bases and the V segment lost 7 bases, leaving 10 bases of the junction unmatched. This CDR3 reads CASNMLRGTNYGYTF. The CDR3 nucleotides are TGTGCCAGCAATATGCTCAGGGGGACAAACTATGGCTACACCTTC.

The chain employs TRBV5-4 and TRBJ2-3; 7 nucleotides match TRBD1. There are 16 residues in the CDR3. V lost 4 bases to trimming and J lost 1 base; unmatched junction nucleotides: 9. Looked up from germline, CDR1 is SGHNT and CDR2 is YYREEE (reference sequence). The CDR3 spells CASSDLDRVGTDTQYF. The CDR3 DNA sequence: TGTGCCAGCAGCGACCTTGACAGGGTCGGCACAGATACGCAGTATTTT.

Turning to this clone: The germline gene is not matched at one end of the junction; a read error may be the cause. The J gene is TRBJ1-1, the V gene TRBV3-1 (or the pseudogene TRBV3-2), with TRBD1 as a possible D gene (6 bases). This CDR3 has 15 amino acids. The V gene's germline CDR1 is LGHDT and CDR2 YNNKEL (reference sequence). CDR3 region: CVSSQLPTGYTEAFF. The DNA of the CDR3 is TGTGTCAGCAGCCAGCTTCCTACAGGGTATACTGAAGCTTTCTTT.

The chain uses TRBV28 and TRBJ1-1; 7 bases are shared with TRBD1. Germline CDR1 reads MDHEN; CDR2 reads SYDVKM. This CDR3 region has 14 residues. The J segment lost 1 base and the V segment lost 6 bases, leaving 5 bases of the junction unmatched. CDR3 in DNA: TGTGCCAGCAGAAGGGACAGAGAGAACACTGAAGCTTTCTTT. Translation gives CASRRDRENTEAFF.

V and J are TRBV4-2 and TRBJ2-7; tentatively, D is TRBD2 (6 bases). V gave up 3 bases and J gave up 1 base, with 16 bases separating them. The CDR3 has 16 residues. CDR1 is LGHNA, CDR2 YNFKEQ, per germline. This CDR3 reads CASSQGTLGISYEQYF. The CDR3 coding sequence is TGTGCCAGCAGCCAGGGGACTTTGGGGATTTCCTACGAGCAGTACTTC.

This chain connects TRBV6-1 to TRBJ1-4, with 12 nucleotides matching TRBD1. Germline V CDR1 and CDR2: MNHNS, SASEGT. The junction had 4 bases not matched to a gene; V was cut back by 0 bases and J by 8 bases. The CDR3 totals 16 residues. This CDR3 reads CASSEAGTGGREKLFF. CDR3 sequence (DNA): TGTGCCAGCAGTGAAGCCGGGACAGGGGGCAGGGAAAAACTGTTTTTT.

The V call is TRBV7-8, the J call TRBJ2-7; D gene uncertain. From germline, CDR1 is SGHVS and CDR2 FQNEAQ. V shed 5 bases and J shed 6 bases, with 14 bases lying between them. The CDR3 covers 13 residues. CDR3 region: CASSPRSFSEQYF. The CDR3 bases are TGTGCCAGCAGCCCTAGAAGTTTCTCCGAGCAGTACTTC.

The chain employs TRBV23-1 and TRBJ1-2; D remains unclear. TRBV23-1 is known as an ORF, though its function is uncertain. This CDR3 contains 12 residues. V was shortened by 6 bases and J by 4 bases, with 9 bases between the two germline ends. This chain's CDR3 is CASSHEIYGYTF. CDR3 DNA sequence: TGCGCCAGCAGCCATGAGATCTATGGCTACACCTTC.

The CDR3 DNA is TGTGCCAGCAGAGGGGACAGGGCCTATGGCTACACCTTC. It translates to CASRGDRAYGYTF. V and J are TRBV2 and TRBJ1-2; 9 bases fit TRBD1. This CDR3 has 13 residues. Germline V lookup: CDR1 SNHLY, CDR2 FYNNEI. V gave up 6 bases and J gave up 4 bases; unmatched junction bases: 3.

This clone showed up just a few times. This chain connects TRBV7-2 to TRBJ2-6; D is possibly TRBD2 (5 bases). The V and J ends lost 1 base and 0 bases respectively, with 13 bases between them. The germline CDR1 and CDR2 sequences are SGHTA and FQGNSA. There are 18 residues in the CDR3. DNA of the CDR3: TGTGCCAGCAGCTTAGGGGCTCCGGGGTCCTCTGGGGCCAACGTCCTGACTTTC. Its translation is CASSLGAPGSSGANVLTF. The full variable domain, completed using reference TRBV7-2 and TRBJ2-6, is GAGVSQSPSNKVTEKGKDVELRCDPISGHTALYWYRQSLGQGLEFLIYFQGNSAPDKSGLPSDRFSAERTGGSVSTLTIQRTQQEDSAVYLCASSLGAPGSSGANVLTFGAGSRLTVL.

This chain connects TRBV25-1 to TRBJ1-1; maybe TRBD1 (6 bases). This CDR3 has 12 residues. Trimming took off 7 bases at V and 7 bases at J, with 13 bases between the two ends. Germline V gene lookup returns CDR1 MGHDK and CDR2 SYGVNS. The CDR3 loop is CASTTGLGEAFF. The CDR3 nucleotides read TGTGCCAGCACTACAGGGCTGGGTGAAGCTTTCTTT.

V and J are TRBV5-1 and TRBJ2-7; 7 bases are a match to TRBD2. In germline, CDR1 is SGHRS, CDR2 YFSETQ. V shed 10 bases, J shed 2 bases, and the junction held 9 bases outside the gene matches. The CDR3 consists of 13 residues. The CDR3 spells CAETREGTYEQYF. The DNA for the CDR3 is TGCGCCGAGACGAGGGAGGGAACCTACGAGCAGTACTTC. Complete variable domain (other parts from reference TRBV5-1 and TRBJ2-7): KAGVTQTPRYLIKTRGQQVTLSCSPISGHRSVSWYQQTPGQGLQFLFEYFSETQRNKGNFPGRFSGRQFSNSRSEMNVSTLELGDSALYLCAETREGTYEQYFGPGTRLTVT.

The J gene is TRBJ2-1, the V gene TRBV7-3; D gene ambiguous. The CDR3 covers 13 residues. The germline V and J ends were trimmed by 3 bases and 4 bases, with 7 bases remaining between them. Germline-derived CDR1 and CDR2 are SGHTA and FQGTGA. The CDR3 nucleotides read TGTGCCAGCAGCTTCTCGCGGTACAATGAGCAGTTCTTC. Translating it yields CASSFSRYNEQFF.

The chain uses TRBV4-3 and TRBJ1-2; D possibly corresponds to TRBD1 (6 bases). Trimming pared 2 bases from V and 1 base from J, leaving 14 bases between. The germline gives CDR1 LGHNA, CDR2 YSLEER. The CDR3 runs to 16 residues. The DNA for the CDR3 is TGCGCCAGCAGCCAAATTTCAAACAGGGATAACTATGGCTACACCTTC. It yields the protein CASSQISNRDNYGYTF.

The genes are TRBV5-1 and TRBJ1-1; perhaps TRBD1 as D (6 bases). CDR1 and CDR2 (germline): SGHRS, YFSETQ. The CDR3 totals 15 residues. Trimming stripped 6 bases from V and 4 bases from J, with 19 bases between. The CDR3 sequence is CASKGGETLGTEAFF. CDR3 nucleotides: TGCGCCAGCAAGGGGGGGGAAACCCTGGGCACTGAAGCTTTCTTT.

The rearrangement links TRBV3-1 (or the pseudogene TRBV3-2) to TRBJ1-2; D remains unclear. The CDR3 is 12 residues long. Trimming stripped 1 base from V and 7 bases from J, with 7 bases between. CDR1 and CDR2 from the germline V gene are LGHDT and YNNKEL (reference sequence). CDR3 region: CASSQGTPGYTF. As DNA, the CDR3 is TGTGCCAGCAGCCAAGGAACTCCTGGCTACACCTTC.

The chain couples TRBV5-1 to TRBJ2-7, with 10 bases that match TRBD2. The CDR3 consists of 16 residues. CDR1 SGHRS and CDR2 YFSETQ come from the germline V gene. Unmatched junction bases numbered 6, after V lost 1 base and J lost 2 bases. CDR3 nucleotide sequence: TGCGCCAGCAGCTTGTTACTAGCGGGGAAAACCTACGAGCAGTACTTC. It translates to CASSLLLAGKTYEQYF.

The chain joins TRBV9 to TRBJ2-1, with TRBD2 identical over 8 bases. The germline V gene encodes CDR1 SGDLS and CDR2 YYNGEE. V dropped 3 bases and J dropped 7; count of bases not matched to a gene: 9. The CDR3 loop spans 15 amino acids. The CDR3 sequence: CASSASGTSYNEQFF. CDR3 bases: TGTGCCAGCAGCGCCTCCGGGACTAGTTATAATGAGCAGTTCTTC.

This chain links TRBV19 with TRBJ1-2, with D tentatively TRBD1 (6 bases). The V gene's germline CDR1 is LNHDA and CDR2 SQIVND (reference sequence). With 7 bases removed from V and 0 bases from J, the gap between germline ends came to 15 bases. CDR3 length: 15 amino acids. CDR3 sequence (DNA): TGTGCCAGTAAGGGGGTGACAGAGGCTAACTATGGCTACACCTTC. Residues: CASKGVTEANYGYTF.

The genes are TRBV19 and TRBJ2-1; TRBD1 is a possible D gene (5 bases). The V end was cut by 1 base, the J end by 10 bases, with 20 bases between. CDR3 length: 16 residues. Germline-derived CDR1 and CDR2 are LNHDA and SQIVND (reference sequence). The CDR3: CASSIGGSVRAMEQFF. In DNA, the CDR3 is TGTGCCAGTAGTATAGGGGGCAGTGTCAGGGCAATGGAGCAGTTCTTC.

The rearrangement links TRBV3-1 (or the pseudogene TRBV3-2) to TRBJ2-5, with D perhaps matching TRBD2 (6 bases). From germline, CDR1 is LGHDT and CDR2 YNNKEL (reference sequence). This CDR3 has 15 amino acids. Trimming shortened V by 4 bases and J by 5 bases, and 17 bases separated the two germline ends. CDR3 DNA: TGTGCCAGCAGCCTCCCCCCGGGAGTCGTGGAGACCCAGTACTTC. It yields the protein CASSLPPGVVETQYF.

This chain joins TRBV27 and TRBJ2-2, with TRBD1 identical over 8 bases. Germline CDR1 is MNHEY and CDR2 is SMNVEV (reference sequence). Trimming cost V 1 base and J 3 bases; bases outside gene matches: 7. The CDR3 consists of 17 residues. The CDR3 region is CASSLLGRTGHTGELFF. For the CDR3, the DNA is TGTGCCAGCAGTTTATTGGGTAGGACAGGGCACACCGGGGAGCTGTTTTTT.